Here is one T cell receptor beta chain with its context. The target antigen is unknown. From RNA transcripts, TCR beta CDR3 regions were amplified. With the HTBI primer set, the TCR CDR3 went through a first round of RT-PCR. Using its own MiXCR run on the multiplex PCR reads, TCRdb lists one record per CDR3 protein. The sample shows a few hundred thousand distinct CDR3 sequences, roughly 20% of them seen only once. This specimen comes from a study of T cells in Graves' hyperthyroidism and ophthalmopathy. The study's findings and limits: Blood also carried most thyroid clonotypes expanded above 0.001. Progression to ophthalmopathy was predicted a median of 6.5 months early.

There are 15 residues in the CDR3. CDR1 and CDR2 from the germline V gene are MDHEN and SYDVKM. The V gene end was trimmed by 2 bases and the J gene end by 3 bases; junction bases not matched to a gene: 2. Diagnosis relied on clinical symptoms, serum thyroxine and TRAb, thyroid ultrasound and orbital computed tomography. The chain has TRBV28 and TRBJ2-7; 12 bases map to TRBD2. This clonotype was sampled from a man aged 18 to 30 with Graves' hyperthyroidism. Specimen: blood. CDR3 residues: CASSLGTSGRYEQYF. CDR3 nucleotides: TGTGCCAGCAGTTTAGGGACTAGCGGGCGCTACGAGCAGTACTTC.